Presented here are 14 T cell receptor beta chains from one specimen sequenced in a study of Ad26.COV2.S vaccination and SARS-CoV-2 variants. Method: immunoSEQ multiplex PCR; TCRdb's copy keeps in-frame clones and lacks some. Counted here are a few hundred thousand clones, around 92% occurring once; the ten biggest clones make up 1.5% to 2%. The treatment denotes: some 20 received Ad26.COV2.S at low or high dose, single or two shots; roughly five received placebo; per-sample allocation not given. The investigators took samples on day 63 after the first vaccine or placebo injection. Sequencing used peripheral blood, obtained in a trial of Ad26.COV2.S vaccine versus placebo. These receptors all come from a person aged 18-65 years who received the Ad26.COV2.S COVID-19 vaccine or a placebo.

This rearrangement joins TRBV6-2 or TRBV6-3 to TRBJ1-2; the D gene is possibly TRBD1 (5 bases). Germline lookup yields CDR1 MNHEY and CDR2 SVGEGT. The CDR3 sequence is 14 residues long. V lost 6 bases and J 3 bases, leaving 14 bases between the germline ends. Here the CDR3 reads CASSPGKIDYGYTF. The CDR3 DNA is TGTGCCAGCAGCCCAGGGAAAATCGACTATGGCTACACCTTC.

This clone was recorded only once. This chain uses TRBV27 with TRBJ2-7; TRBD1 is a possible D gene (5 bases). Trimming cost V 0 bases and J 4 bases, with 10 bases left between them. The length of the CDR3 is 14 residues. Germline CDR1 and CDR2: MNHEY and SMNVEV (reference sequence). For the CDR3, the DNA is TGTGCCAGCAGTTTATCAGGGGCGGATTACGAGCAGTACTTC. This translates into CASSLSGADYEQYF.

The V and J genes are TRBV2 and TRBJ2-5; 10 positions agree with TRBD2. V trimming: 7 bases; J trimming: 5 bases; junction bases outside the gene matches: 10. This CDR3 spans 15 amino acids. Germline V gene sequence: CDR1 SNHLY, CDR2 FYNNEI. The CDR3 DNA reads TGTGCCAGCATGAGTTCTAGCGGGGGTCTTGAGACCCAGTACTTC. It is translated as CASMSSSGGLETQYF.

J is TRBJ2-7 and V is TRBV10-3, with D unresolved. Trimming removed 0 bases at V and 5 bases at J, with 11 bases between. Looked up from germline, CDR1 is ENHRY and CDR2 is SYGVKD. This CDR3 has 14 amino acids. CDR3 sequence reads: CAISESVGRDEQYF. Written as DNA, the CDR3 is TGTGCCATCAGTGAGTCGGTCGGCCGGGACGAGCAGTACTTC.

The chain combines TRBV19 with TRBJ2-1; 7 positions agree with TRBD2. The trim removed 6 bases at V and 7 bases at J, leaving 12 bases unmatched. The CDR3 extends over 15 amino acids. Germline CDR1 is LNHDA and CDR2 is SQIVND (reference sequence). The CDR3 coding sequence is TGTGCCAGTAGCCGAAGTCGTGGGGGGGGAAATGAGCAGTTCTTC. Translated, it gives CASSRSRGGGNEQFF.

The V gene is TRBV11-2, the J gene TRBJ2-2; 7 positions match TRBD2. This CDR3 has 15 amino acids. Germline CDR1 is SGHAT and CDR2 is FQNNGV. V was pared by 3 bases and J by 2 bases, with 3 bases of the junction left unmatched. The chain's CDR3 is CASSFRTSNTGELFF. The CDR3 DNA follows: TGTGCCAGCAGCTTCCGGACTAGTAACACCGGGGAGCTGTTTTTT.

The rearrangement links TRBV20-1 to TRBJ2-7, with D possibly being TRBD2 (6 bases). The CDR3 is 14 amino acids. Trimming pared 3 bases from V and 7 bases from J, leaving 19 bases between. Germline V gene data show CDR1 as DFQATT and CDR2 as SNEGSKA (reference sequence). CDR3 DNA: TGCAGTGCTAGTGTCGCCGCGGGGCTTAGGGAGCAGTACTTC. Translated, it gives CSASVAAGLREQYF.

As concerns this clone: Because the CDR3's place on the DNA is in doubt, the DNA is left out and the CDR3 is given as listed by TCRdb. The chain is built from TRBV6-4 and TRBJ1-1; no check of the table's D call, TRBD1, against the DNA was made. Germline loops: CDR1 MRHNA, CDR2 SNTAGT. The CDR3 spans 13 amino acids, including both terminal residues. CDR3 sequence reads: CAGYRCMNTEAFF.

The J gene is TRBJ2-5, the V gene TRBV2, with TRBD1 as a possible D gene (5 bases). V lost 4 bases to trimming and J lost 4 bases, with 13 bases between them. Germline lookup yields CDR1 SNHLY and CDR2 FYNNEI. The CDR3 is 14 residues long. The CDR3 reads CASSGPGQGETQYF. The CDR3 nucleotides are TGTGCCAGCAGTGGCCCCGGGCAGGGAGAGACCCAGTACTTC.

A single count supports this clone. The chain links TRBV19 to TRBJ2-1; TRBD2 might be the D (5 bases). Trimming left V 6 bases short and J 0 bases short, with 12 bases between. Germline CDR1 and CDR2: LNHDA and SQIVND (reference sequence). The CDR3 totals 15 residues. This chain's CDR3 is CASSLAPSSYNEQFF. The CDR3 coding sequence is TGTGCCAGTAGCTTAGCGCCGAGCTCCTACAATGAGCAGTTCTTC.

This clone showed up just a few times. The DNA for the CDR3 is TGTGCCAGCACACCCGATGTGGGATCCTACAATGAGCAGTTCTTC. Translated, it gives CASTPDVGSYNEQFF. The rearrangement joins TRBV9 to TRBJ2-1; D remains unclear. V was shortened by 6 bases and J by 1 base, with 14 bases between the two germline ends. Germline loops: CDR1 SGDLS, CDR2 YYNGEE. The CDR3 contains 15 residues. Drawing the rest from reference TRBV9 and TRBJ2-1, the complete variable domain is DSGVTQTPKHLITATGQRVTLRCSPRSGDLSVYWYQQSLDQGLQFLIQYYNGEERAKGNILERFSAQQFPDLHSELNLSSLELGDSALYFCASTPDVGSYNEQFFGPGTRLTVL.

This chain uses TRBV10-3 with TRBJ2-5, with D hard to call. Germline V gives CDR1 ENHRY, CDR2 SYGVKD. The length of the CDR3 is 16 residues. V was pared by 3 bases and J by 3 bases, with 17 bases between. CDR3 loop: CAISESSHEGKETQYF. Here the CDR3 DNA reads TGTGCCATCAGTGAATCTAGTCATGAAGGGAAAGAGACCCAGTACTTC.

This chain uses TRBV6-4 with TRBJ1-4, with a tentative D call TRBD1 (5 bases). This CDR3 spans 16 amino acids. Germline CDR1 reads MRHNA; CDR2 reads SNTAGT. Trimming took off 2 bases at V and 8 bases at J, with 18 bases between the two ends. CDR3 protein: CASSDRGLGYSEKLFF. The DNA for the CDR3 is TGTGCCAGCAGTGACAGGGGTCTCGGGTATTCCGAAAAACTGTTTTTT.

The chain recombines TRBV15 with TRBJ1-6; 7 nucleotides align to TRBD1. Germline V gives CDR1 LNHNV, CDR2 YYDKDF (reference sequence). CDR3 length equals 14 residues. The trim removed 4 bases at V and 9 bases at J, leaving 6 bases unmatched. CDR3 amino acids: CATSNRDSFSPLHF. Written as DNA, the CDR3 is TGTGCCACCAGCAACCGGGACAGTTTTTCACCCCTCCACTTT.